The 16 T cell receptor beta chains in this list originate from one sample, sequenced in a study of CD8+ T cells in alopecia areata. The authors extracted RNA and reverse transcribed it into cDNA as the sequencing template. Using immunoSEQ multiplex PCR, the repertoire was profiled, and TCRdb retains in-frame clones only, with some absent. The data hold approximately 180,000 clones, with around 60% observed a single time. The sample was CD4+ T cells sorted from blood, taken at week 0. Receptor source: a human donor with alopecia areata.

V and J are TRBV4-1 and TRBJ2-4; a possible D gene is TRBD2 (6 bases). The V gene lost 5 bases and the J gene lost 8 bases, with 13 bases spanning the gap. The CDR3 totals 13 residues. The V gene's germline CDR1 is MGHRA and CDR2 YSYEKL. CDR3 amino acids: CASSDGTGDIQYF. For the CDR3, the DNA is TGCGCCAGCAGCGATGGGACGGGGGACATTCAGTACTTC.

DNA for the CDR3: TGCGCCAGCGGGGACACGTCCTACGAGCAGTACTTC. Its translation is CASGDTSYEQYF. The rearrangement joins TRBV5-1 to TRBJ2-7, with D perhaps TRBD1 (6 bases). Germline V lookup: CDR1 SGHRS, CDR2 YFSETQ. The CDR3 is made up of 12 amino acids. Deletions cut 7 bases from V and 1 base from J, with 9 bases between.

This chain uses TRBV29-1 with TRBJ2-6; D not certain. The CDR3 has 13 residues. CDR1 is SQVTM, CDR2 ANQGSEA, per germline. The CDR3 sequence is CGVLGSGANVLTF. The CDR3 region has the DNA TGCGGGGTGTTAGGCTCTGGGGCCAACGTCCTGACTTTC.

The J gene is TRBJ1-6, the V gene TRBV6-6; a weak D match, TRBD1 (6 bases). This CDR3 contains 12 residues. The V gene lost 5 bases and the J gene lost 10 bases, with 9 bases spanning the gap. Germline assignment: CDR1 MNHNY and CDR2 SVGAGI (reference sequence). CDR3 sequence (DNA): TGTGCCAGCAGTCCAGGGGACTCACCCCTCCACTTT. Translated, it gives CASSPGDSPLHF.

The genes are TRBV9 and TRBJ1-5; D is possibly TRBD1 (5 bases). This CDR3 is built from 14 residues. The V gene lost 0 bases and the J gene lost 8 bases, with 12 bases spanning the gap. CDR1 and CDR2 (germline): SGDLS, YYNGEE. The DNA of the CDR3 is TGTGCCAGCAGCGTAGGTGGGGCCCCGGAGCCCCAGCATTTT. It specifies CASSVGGAPEPQHF.

The rearrangement uses TRBV7-9 and TRBJ1-1, with D hard to call. The germline gives CDR1 SEHNR, CDR2 FQNEAQ (reference sequence). This CDR3 region has 13 residues. The V and J ends lost 8 bases and 4 bases respectively, with 14 bases between them. CDR3 DNA: TGTGCCAGCGAAAACTTCCGGGGCACTGAAGCTTTCTTT. Translated: CASENFRGTEAFF.

This clone was seen once. This sample also contains other DNA sequences that code for the same CDR3. This chain uses TRBV29-1 with TRBJ2-1; TRBD1 matches 7 bases. With V trimmed by 6 bases and J by 4 bases, 9 bases remained unmatched. There are 14 residues in the CDR3. Looked up from germline, CDR1 is SQVTM and CDR2 is ANQGSEA. DNA of the CDR3: TGCAGCGTCACGGGAACAGGGGTGTACAATGAGCAGTTCTTC. Protein sequence: CSVTGTGVYNEQFF.

This clone was found many times. Other DNA sequences from this sample encode an identical CDR3 as well. The chain recombines TRBV5-1 with TRBJ2-1; D is unresolved. This CDR3 has 11 residues. V was pared by 6 bases and J by 4 bases, with 5 bases between. Looked up from germline, CDR1 is SGHRS and CDR2 is YFSETQ. The CDR3 region has the DNA TGCGCCAGCAAGGATTACAATGAGCAGTTCTTC. Amino acid sequence: CASKDYNEQFF.

This rearrangement joins TRBV5-1 to TRBJ2-3; 9 bases agree with TRBD2. CDR3 length equals 16 residues. Germline V gene data show CDR1 as SGHRS and CDR2 as YFSETQ. J was trimmed by 2 bases and V by 0 bases; bases with no gene match: 4. The chain's CDR3 is CASSLGAGGLTDTQYF. The CDR3 coding sequence is TGCGCCAGCAGCTTGGGAGCGGGGGGACTCACAGATACGCAGTATTTT.

This chain uses TRBV30 with TRBJ1-2, with a tentative D call TRBD1 (6 bases). This CDR3 spans 13 amino acids. Germline CDR1 is GTSNPN and CDR2 is SVGIG (reference sequence). V lost 5 bases, J lost 1 base, and 11 bases lay in between. CDR3 amino acids: CAWSRDNNYGYTF. CDR3 nucleotide sequence: TGTGCCTGGTCCCGGGACAATAACTATGGCTACACCTTC.

As concerns this clone: The same CDR3 can be traced to other DNA sequences in this sample. The chain uses TRBV30 and TRBJ1-1; D is undetermined. Trimming stripped 0 bases from V and 1 base from J, with 6 bases between. The CDR3 spans 13 residues. Per germline, CDR1 GTSNPN and CDR2 SVGIG (reference sequence). As DNA, the CDR3 is TGTGCCTGGAGTGTGTTAGGGAACACTGAAGCTTTCTTT. The encoded protein is CAWSVLGNTEAFF.

This clone occurred a few times. The junction departs from the called germline gene at one end, perhaps through a read error. The chain combines TRBV30 with TRBJ2-3, with a weak D call TRBD2 (6 bases). The CDR3 runs 12 residues. In germline, CDR1 is GTSNPN, CDR2 SVGIG (reference sequence). CDR3: CAWSALADTQYF. In DNA, the CDR3 is TGTGCCTGGAGTGCACTAGCAGACACGCAGTATTTT.

V is TRBV30 and J is TRBJ2-1; possibly TRBD2 for D (5 bases). The germline V gene encodes CDR1 GTSNPN and CDR2 SVGIG (reference sequence). This CDR3 has 13 amino acids. Deletions cut 4 bases from V and 10 bases from J, with 17 bases between. In DNA, the CDR3 is TGTGCCTGGACCCCTGGAGGTAGGCGGGAGCAGTTCTTC. This translates into CAWTPGGRREQFF.

V usage is TRBV25-1 and J usage is TRBJ1-3; D call uncertain. Trimming removed 5 bases at V and 4 bases at J, with 12 bases between. There are 14 residues in the CDR3. CDR1 MGHDK and CDR2 SYGVNS come from the germline V gene. In DNA, the CDR3 is TGTGCCAGCAGTAACACTGGAGCAGGAAACACCATATATTTT. This translates into CASSNTGAGNTIYF.

The chain couples TRBV30 to TRBJ2-7, with a weak D call TRBD1 (6 bases). The CDR3 is 16 residues long. With 0 bases removed from V and 2 bases from J, the gap between germline ends came to 17 bases. Germline CDR1 and CDR2: GTSNPN and SVGIG (reference sequence). CDR3 amino acids: CAWSVHLGATTYEQYF. DNA of the CDR3: TGTGCCTGGAGTGTACATTTGGGGGCGACCACCTACGAGCAGTACTTC.

This clone is a singleton in its sample. This specimen includes other DNA sequences encoding the same CDR3. J is TRBJ1-5 and V is TRBV30, with TRBD1 matching 10 bases. Germline V gene sequence: CDR1 GTSNPN, CDR2 SVGIG (reference sequence). Trimming took 3 bases from V and 5 from J; bases not matched to a gene: 1. The CDR3 covers 13 residues. The CDR3 region is CAWSGTGDQPQHF. CDR3 bases: TGTGCCTGGAGCGGGACAGGGGATCAGCCCCAGCATTTT.